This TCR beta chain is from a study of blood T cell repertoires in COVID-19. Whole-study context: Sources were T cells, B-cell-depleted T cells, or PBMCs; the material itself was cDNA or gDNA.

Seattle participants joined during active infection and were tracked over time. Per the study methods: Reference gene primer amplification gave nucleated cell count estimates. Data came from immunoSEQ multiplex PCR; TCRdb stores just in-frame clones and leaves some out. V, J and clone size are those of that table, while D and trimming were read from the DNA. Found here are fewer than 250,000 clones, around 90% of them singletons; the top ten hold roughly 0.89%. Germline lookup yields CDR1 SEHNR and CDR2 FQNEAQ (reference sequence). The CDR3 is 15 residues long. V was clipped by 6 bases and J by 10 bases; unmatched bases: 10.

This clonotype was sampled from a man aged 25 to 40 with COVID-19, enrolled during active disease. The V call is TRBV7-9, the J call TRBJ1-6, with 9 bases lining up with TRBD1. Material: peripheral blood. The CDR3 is CASSDTGTGISPLHF. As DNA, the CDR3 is TGTGCCAGCAGTGATACCGGGACAGGGATCTCACCCCTCCACTTT.